Following are 20 T cell receptor beta chains from one sample sequenced in a study of blood T cell repertoires in COVID-19. This table comes from immunoSEQ multiplex PCR, and its TCRdb copy is limited to in-frame clones, with some not included. The data show over 85,000 clones, roughly 86% seen once. Source material: peripheral blood. The origin of the receptors is a man in his forties with active or convalescent COVID-19.

The count of this clone is one. The chain employs TRBV6-6 and TRBJ1-5; D is ambiguous. CDR1 is MNHNY and CDR2 is SVGAGI in the germline V gene (reference sequence). Trimming shortened V by 3 bases and J by 3 bases, and 9 bases separated the two germline ends. The length of the CDR3 is 14 residues. CDR3 in amino acids: CASSYSEVNQPQHF. CDR3 sequence (DNA): TGTGCCAGCAGTTATTCGGAGGTCAATCAGCCCCAGCATTTT.

The J gene is TRBJ1-3, the V gene TRBV5-5; 7 bases are a match to TRBD1. V trimming: 6 bases; J trimming: 0 bases; junction bases outside the gene matches: 9. CDR3 length equals 16 residues. Germline V CDR1 and CDR2: SGHKS, YYEKEE (reference sequence). CDR3 sequence: CASIPRQGDSGNTIYF. In DNA, the CDR3 is TGTGCCAGCATCCCGCGACAGGGCGACTCTGGAAACACCATATATTTT.

The chain carries TRBV5-1 and TRBJ2-7, with 10 bases matching TRBD2. The CDR3 covers 15 residues. Per germline, CDR1 SGHRS and CDR2 YFSETQ. The ends lost 4 bases at V and 2 bases at J; junction bases unmatched: 6. CDR3 sequence (DNA): TGCGCCAGCAGCACCGGAGCGGGGGGGCCCTACGAGCAGTACTTC. Amino acids: CASSTGAGGPYEQYF.

V gene TRBV6-1 combines with J gene TRBJ1-5, with D tentatively TRBD1 (5 bases). Germline-derived CDR1 and CDR2 are MNHNS and SASEGT. The germline V and J ends were trimmed by 7 bases and 6 bases, with 25 bases remaining between them. The CDR3 is 17 amino acids. The CDR3 is CASTEAKSAGLAQPQHF. The CDR3 DNA follows: TGTGCCAGCACCGAAGCTAAGTCGGCAGGGCTTGCTCAGCCCCAGCATTTT.

The chain combines TRBV5-1 with TRBJ2-7, with 10 bases fitting TRBD1. The CDR3 length is 15 residues. The V gene's germline CDR1 is SGHRS and CDR2 YFSETQ. V shed 5 bases, J shed 2 bases, and the junction held 7 bases outside the gene matches. CDR3 sequence: CASSSQTGGPYEQYF. The CDR3 DNA reads TGCGCCAGCAGTTCCCAGACAGGGGGCCCCTACGAGCAGTACTTC. The full variable domain, rest sourced from reference TRBV5-1 and TRBJ2-7, is KAGVTQTPRYLIKTRGQQVTLSCSPISGHRSVSWYQQTPGQGLQFLFEYFSETQRNKGNFPGRFSGRQFSNSRSEMNVSTLELGDSALYLCASSSQTGGPYEQYFGPGTRLTVT.

The chain is built from TRBV24-1 and TRBJ1-2, with a weak D call TRBD1 (6 bases). The CDR3 loop spans 15 amino acids. Trimming took off 8 bases at V and 0 bases at J, with 15 bases between the two ends. Germline-derived CDR1 and CDR2 are KGHDR and SFDVKD. The CDR3 reads CATTKGGAPNYGYTF. The CDR3 coding sequence is TGTGCCACCACCAAGGGGGGGGCTCCTAACTATGGCTACACCTTC.

Only a few counts were recorded for this clone. The chain carries TRBV18 and TRBJ2-4; D possibly corresponds to TRBD2 (6 bases). Trimming left V 2 bases short and J 2 bases short, with 16 bases between. This CDR3 has 17 residues. The germline CDR1 and CDR2 sequences are KGHSH and LQKENI. Here the CDR3 DNA reads TGTGCCAGCTCACCAGCCGCGGGGTCGGAGACCAAAAACATTCAGTACTTC. Translated: CASSPAAGSETKNIQYF.

This clone has only one observation. The chain couples TRBV10-2 to TRBJ2-7; D might be TRBD2 (5 bases). V lost 0 bases to trimming and J lost 5 bases, with 17 bases between them. Germline V gene sequence: CDR1 WSHSY, CDR2 SAAADI. This CDR3 is 16 amino acids long. CDR3 bases: TGCGCCAGCAGTGAGTCGGCGGATAGGCGGGTAAACGAGCAGTACTTC. Its protein is CASSESADRRVNEQYF.

This chain connects TRBV2 to TRBJ1-1, with D possibly matching TRBD1 (5 bases). The germline V gene has CDR1 SNHLY and CDR2 FYNNEI. This CDR3 region has 13 residues. V gave up 4 bases and J gave up 3 bases, with 9 bases separating them. CDR3 residues: CASSVRDYTEAFF. The CDR3 DNA sequence: TGTGCCAGCAGTGTGAGGGACTACACTGAAGCTTTCTTT.

This CDR3 reads CASSNPTDYEQYF. CDR3 in DNA: TGTGCCAGCAGCAATCCGACAGATTACGAGCAGTACTTC. V usage is TRBV6-5 and J usage is TRBJ2-7, with a tentative D call TRBD1 (5 bases). Germline V gene data show CDR1 as MNHEY and CDR2 as SVGAGI. The CDR3 length is 13 residues. Trimming pared 6 bases from V and 4 bases from J, leaving 13 bases between.

This chain links TRBV4-2 with TRBJ1-4; possible D gene TRBD1, 6 bases. Germline-derived CDR1 and CDR2 are LGHNA and YNFKEQ. The CDR3 runs 16 residues. The V and J ends lost 0 bases and 3 bases respectively, with 11 bases between them. The CDR3 region is CASSQDRTAPNEKLFF. In DNA form, the CDR3 reads TGTGCCAGCAGCCAAGATCGGACAGCTCCTAATGAAAAACTGTTTTTT.

This chain connects TRBV5-4 to TRBJ1-4; 8 nucleotides match TRBD1. The germline gives CDR1 SGHNT, CDR2 YYREEE (reference sequence). This CDR3 contains 15 residues. J gave up 7 bases and V 4 bases, and 9 bases lay outside the gene matches. The CDR3 region is CASSPGQDGGEKLFF. DNA of the CDR3: TGTGCCAGCAGCCCGGGACAGGATGGAGGTGAAAAACTGTTTTTT.

The V call is TRBV6-5, the J call TRBJ1-3; no firm D call. The germline V gene has CDR1 MNHEY and CDR2 SVGAGI. V lost 0 bases and J 1 base, leaving 10 bases between the germline ends. This CDR3 contains 16 residues. CDR3 loop: CASSYSSKSSGNTIYF. Written as DNA, the CDR3 is TGTGCCAGCAGTTACTCGAGTAAAAGTTCTGGAAACACCATATATTTT.

The chain combines TRBV11-2 with TRBJ2-3, with 12 bases matching TRBD2. The V segment lost 5 bases and the J segment 2 bases; nucleotides outside the gene matches: 14. Germline V gene lookup returns CDR1 SGHAT and CDR2 FQNNGV. This CDR3 spans 19 amino acids. CDR3 region: CASSRTPTSGGHSTDTQYF. For the CDR3, the DNA is TGTGCCAGCAGCCGAACCCCGACTAGCGGGGGACACTCCACAGATACGCAGTATTTT.

The chain recombines TRBV18 with TRBJ1-1; maybe TRBD1 (5 bases). From germline, CDR1 is KGHSH and CDR2 LQKENI. The CDR3 is 14 residues long. The V and J ends lost 3 bases and 6 bases respectively, with 14 bases between them. The CDR3 DNA follows: TGTGCCAGCTCACCGCCTCAGGGATTTCCTGAAGCTTTCTTT. As protein: CASSPPQGFPEAFF.

This clone was seen once. V and J are TRBV6-5 and TRBJ2-4, with D hard to call. V gave up 8 bases and J gave up 0 bases, with 11 bases separating them. CDR3 size: 14 residues. Germline V gene sequence: CDR1 MNHEY, CDR2 SVGAGI. The CDR3 spells CASLTVLAKNIQYF. CDR3 coding DNA: TGTGCCAGCCTGACTGTACTAGCCAAAAACATTCAGTACTTC.

The V and J genes are TRBV19 and TRBJ1-5, with TRBD1 matching over 11 bases. The CDR3 runs 16 residues. The V gene's germline CDR1 is LNHDA and CDR2 SQIVND (reference sequence). J lost 6 bases, V lost 10 bases, and 14 bases had no gene match. The CDR3 is CATEGKDRGRGQPQHF. CDR3 coding DNA: TGTGCCACTGAAGGGAAGGACAGGGGGCGCGGTCAGCCCCAGCATTTT.

This chain uses TRBV5-1 with TRBJ1-2; 7 positions agree with TRBD1. The ends lost 4 bases at V and 3 bases at J; junction bases unmatched: 6. This CDR3 has 14 amino acids. Germline assignment: CDR1 SGHRS and CDR2 YFSETQ. The chain's CDR3 is CASSPDGTDYGYTF. CDR3 DNA sequence: TGCGCCAGCAGCCCAGACGGGACAGACTATGGCTACACCTTC.

The chain employs TRBV11-1 and TRBJ1-1; perhaps TRBD1 as D (6 bases). Germline V gives CDR1 SGHAT, CDR2 FQDESV (reference sequence). The V gene lost 5 bases and the J gene lost 0 bases, with 16 bases spanning the gap. CDR3 length: 16 residues. The CDR3 reads CASSQRLTGLNTEAFF. For the CDR3, the DNA is TGTGCCAGCAGCCAGCGACTGACAGGCTTGAACACTGAAGCTTTCTTT.

The chain joins TRBV7-2 to TRBJ2-2, with D unclear. The CDR3 extends over 16 amino acids. Trimming removed 3 bases at V and 1 base at J, with 12 bases between. Germline lookup yields CDR1 SGHTA and CDR2 FQGNSA. CDR3 coding DNA: TGTGCCAGCAGCTTTTTGAGTAGACAGAACACCGGGGAGCTGTTTTTT. This sequence encodes CASSFLSRQNTGELFF.